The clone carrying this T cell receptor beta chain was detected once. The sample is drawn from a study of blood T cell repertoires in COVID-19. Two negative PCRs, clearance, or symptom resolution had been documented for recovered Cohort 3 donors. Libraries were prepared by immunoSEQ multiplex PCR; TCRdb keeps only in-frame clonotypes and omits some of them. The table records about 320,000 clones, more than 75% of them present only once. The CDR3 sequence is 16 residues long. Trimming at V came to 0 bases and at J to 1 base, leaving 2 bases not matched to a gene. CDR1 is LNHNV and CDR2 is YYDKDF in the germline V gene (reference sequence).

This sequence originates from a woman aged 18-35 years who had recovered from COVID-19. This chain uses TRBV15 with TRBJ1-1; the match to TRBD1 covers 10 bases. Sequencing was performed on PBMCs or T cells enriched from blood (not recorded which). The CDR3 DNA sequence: TGTGCCACCAGCAGAGATTGGGACAGGGGGAACACTGAAGCTTTCTTT. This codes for CATSRDWDRGNTEAFF.